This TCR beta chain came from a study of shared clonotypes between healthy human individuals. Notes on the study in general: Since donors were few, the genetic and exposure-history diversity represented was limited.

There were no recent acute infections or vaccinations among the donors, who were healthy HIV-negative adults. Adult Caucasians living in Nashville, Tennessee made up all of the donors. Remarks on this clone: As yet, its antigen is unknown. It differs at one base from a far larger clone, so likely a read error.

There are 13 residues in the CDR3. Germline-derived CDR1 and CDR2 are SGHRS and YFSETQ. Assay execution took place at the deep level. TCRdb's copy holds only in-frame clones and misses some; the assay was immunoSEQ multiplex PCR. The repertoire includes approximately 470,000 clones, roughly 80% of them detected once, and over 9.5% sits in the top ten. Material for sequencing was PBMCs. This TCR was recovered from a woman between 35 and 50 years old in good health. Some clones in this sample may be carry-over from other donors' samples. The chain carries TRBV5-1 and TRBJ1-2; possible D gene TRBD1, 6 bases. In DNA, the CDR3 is TGCGACAGCGGGGCAGGGGATAACTATGGCTACACCTTC. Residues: CDSGAGDNYGYTF.